A single sample gave rise to the 26 T cell receptor beta chains below, sequenced in a study of cytomegalovirus exposure and HLA in healthy donors. The primer mix had 60 Vbeta and 13 Jbeta primers. Sequencing used immunoSEQ multiplex PCR; TCRdb keeps in-frame clones, though not all of them. Counted here are tens of thousands of clones, more than 55% occurring once; the ten biggest clones make up 20% to 25%. Sample: PBMCs. Every receptor here comes from a woman in her 50s in good health and CMV-seropositive.

V gene TRBV7-2 combines with J gene TRBJ1-6; D is possibly TRBD1 (5 bases). The CDR3 length is 16 residues. Germline CDR1 reads SGHTA; CDR2 reads FQGNSA. Trimming cost V 3 bases and J 3 bases, with 12 bases left between them. CDR3 sequence reads: CASSLGDFVYNSPLHF. The CDR3 DNA is TGTGCCAGCAGCTTGGGGGACTTCGTCTATAATTCACCCCTCCACTTT. The variable domain in full, with the rest retrieved from reference TRBV7-2 and TRBJ1-6, is GAGVSQSPSNKVTEKGKDVELRCDPISGHTALYWYRQSLGQGLEFLIYFQGNSAPDKSGLPSDRFSAERTGGSVSTLTIQRTQQEDSAVYLCASSLGDFVYNSPLHFGNGTRLTVT.

The chain is built from TRBV27 and TRBJ1-2; TRBD1 is a possible D gene (6 bases). The CDR3 loop spans 14 amino acids. Germline CDR1 MNHEY, CDR2 SMNVEV (reference sequence). The V gene lost 5 bases and the J gene lost 8 bases, with 18 bases spanning the gap. CDR3 DNA sequence: TGTGCCAGCAGTCCGCTCGGCCCCCAGGGGGGCTACACCTTC. This codes for CASSPLGPQGGYTF.

The V call is TRBV7-6, the J call TRBJ2-3, with D hard to call. CDR1 SGHVS and CDR2 FNYEAQ come from the germline V gene. This CDR3 is 16 amino acids long. Trimming stripped 0 bases from V and 6 bases from J, with 16 bases between. The CDR3 protein is CASSLAWSDEVDTQYF. CDR3 nucleotides: TGTGCCAGCAGCTTAGCGTGGAGCGATGAGGTGGATACGCAGTATTTT.

The rearrangement links TRBV4-1 to TRBJ1-5; a weak D match, TRBD1 (5 bases). In germline, CDR1 is MGHRA, CDR2 YSYEKL. V was clipped by 0 bases and J by 1 base, with 16 bases between them. This CDR3 region has 18 residues. The CDR3 spells CASSQDSPGMGSNQPQHF. In DNA, the CDR3 is TGCGCCAGCAGCCAAGACTCCCCAGGGATGGGAAGCAATCAGCCCCAGCATTTT.

The chain is built from TRBV30 and TRBJ2-3, with D perhaps matching TRBD2 (7 bases). The CDR3 totals 14 residues. Per germline, CDR1 GTSNPN and CDR2 SVGIG (reference sequence). Trimming shortened V by 0 bases and J by 5 bases, and 12 bases separated the two germline ends. For the CDR3, the DNA is TGTGCCTGGAGTGTAGGAGGGGGGGGAGATACGCAGTATTTT. Its translation: CAWSVGGGGDTQYF.

CDR3 sequence reads: CASRNSGQGGTEAFF. CDR3 in DNA: TGTGCCAGCAGAAACTCTGGACAGGGAGGCACTGAAGCTTTCTTT. The V gene is TRBV2, the J gene TRBJ1-1, with TRBD1 matching 8 bases. With 6 bases clipped from V and 4 bases from J, the junction kept 10 bases outside the gene matches. This CDR3 has 15 residues. Germline-derived CDR1 and CDR2 are SNHLY and FYNNEI.

V and J are TRBV11-2 and TRBJ2-7, with TRBD1 matching over 10 bases. Trimming took 5 bases from V and 3 from J; bases not matched to a gene: 7. CDR3 size: 15 residues. Germline V gene sequence: CDR1 SGHAT, CDR2 FQNNGV. The CDR3: CASSSLGTGDYEQYF. The CDR3 region has the DNA TGTGCCAGCAGCAGCTTAGGGACAGGGGACTACGAGCAGTACTTC.

The chain couples TRBV28 to TRBJ2-7; 10 nucleotides line up with TRBD2. V trimming: 2 bases; J trimming: 2 bases; junction bases outside the gene matches: 3. Germline assignment: CDR1 MDHEN and CDR2 SYDVKM. The length of the CDR3 is 15 residues. The chain's CDR3 is CASSLGLAVPYEQYF. As DNA, the CDR3 is TGTGCCAGCAGTTTAGGACTAGCGGTACCCTACGAGCAGTACTTC.

The chain carries TRBV7-5 and TRBJ1-1. TRBV7-5 is tagged as a pseudogene. There are 15 residues in the CDR3. CDR3: CVRSGGTSSNTEAFF. CDR3 bases: TGTGTCAGAAGCGGTGGTACTTCTTCGAACACTGAAGCTTTCTTT.

The chain carries TRBV13 and TRBJ1-1; D perhaps matches TRBD1 (5 bases). The ends were cut back, 2 bases at V and 6 bases at J, with 13 bases in the middle. Germline CDR1 is PRHDT and CDR2 is FYEKMQ (reference sequence). CDR3 length: 14 residues. CDR3 amino acids: CASSLRGGRAEAFF. Here the CDR3 DNA reads TGTGCCAGCAGCTTACGCGGGGGTAGAGCTGAAGCTTTCTTT.

The genes are TRBV19 and TRBJ2-7; 7 positions match TRBD1. This CDR3 spans 15 amino acids. Trimming cost V 7 bases and J 3 bases; bases outside gene matches: 12. The germline V gene encodes CDR1 LNHDA and CDR2 SQIVND (reference sequence). The CDR3, as DNA: TGTGCCAGTAAGGGTATTTTTGGACAGGACTACGAGCAGTACTTC. This translates into CASKGIFGQDYEQYF.

The chain recombines TRBV19 with TRBJ1-1; TRBD1 aligns across 7 bases. CDR1 and CDR2 (germline): LNHDA, SQIVND (reference sequence). V shed 5 bases and J 3 bases; nucleotides not matched to a gene: 6. The CDR3 runs 14 residues. DNA for the CDR3: TGTGCCAGTAGTCCCGAGACAGGGTACACTGAAGCTTTCTTT. Translated: CASSPETGYTEAFF.

V and J are TRBV21-1 and TRBJ1-1; TRBD1, as called in the table, went unchecked against the DNA. TRBV21-1 is shown as a pseudogene. The CDR3 spans 12 residues. CDR3: CASSRSGLPFRF. The CDR3 DNA sequence: TGTGCCAGCTCCAGATCAGGCCTCCCTTTCCGTTTT.

V gene TRBV7-9 combines with J gene TRBJ2-1; 10 bases agree with TRBD2. Looked up from germline, CDR1 is SEHNR and CDR2 is FQNEAQ (reference sequence). CDR3 length: 16 residues. After removal of 2 bases from V and 6 bases from J, the junction contained 7 bases not matched to a gene. The CDR3 here is CASSLSLAGALNEQFF. CDR3 bases: TGTGCCAGCAGCTTATCGCTAGCGGGGGCCCTCAATGAGCAGTTCTTC.

The chain has TRBV10-3 and TRBJ2-3; the match to TRBD2 covers 8 bases. V was clipped by 2 bases and J by 6 bases; unmatched bases: 7. The CDR3 length is 15 residues. CDR1 ENHRY and CDR2 SYGVKD come from the germline V gene. CDR3 protein: CAISEPGLAGDTQYF. As DNA, the CDR3 is TGTGCCATCAGTGAGCCAGGACTAGCTGGTGATACGCAGTATTTT.

This chain connects TRBV11-2 to TRBJ1-1; D is unresolved. The germline gives CDR1 SGHAT, CDR2 FQNNGV. This CDR3 region has 13 residues. Trimming removed 0 bases at V and 9 bases at J, with 11 bases between. CDR3 region: CASSLDMGRQAFF. The DNA for the CDR3 is TGTGCCAGCAGCTTAGATATGGGGAGGCAAGCTTTCTTT.

V is TRBV6-5 and J is TRBJ2-7; D may be TRBD1 (6 bases). V shed 4 bases and J shed 2 bases, with 18 bases lying between them. The CDR3 runs to 16 residues. Germline V lookup: CDR1 MNHEY, CDR2 SVGAGI. The CDR3 loop reads CASSFEQGLSTYEQYF. In DNA form, the CDR3 reads TGTGCCAGCAGTTTCGAACAGGGCTTGTCTACCTACGAGCAGTACTTC.

Concerning this clone itself: One end of the junction is discordant with germline, which a read error may explain. The chain uses TRBV6-1 and TRBJ2-3; 9 nucleotides align to TRBD2. The CDR3 is made up of 14 amino acids. Germline values: CDR1 MNHNS, CDR2 SASEGT. CDR3 nucleotide sequence: TGTGCCAGCATGCGGGGGGGCCTTACAGATGCGCAGTATTTT. Its protein is CASMRGGLTDAQYF.

The chain is built from TRBV4-2 and TRBJ2-3; TRBD1 might be the D (6 bases). CDR1 LGHNA and CDR2 YNFKEQ come from the germline V gene. The CDR3 covers 14 residues. The V end was cut by 3 bases, the J end by 6 bases, with 13 bases between. The CDR3 loop reads CASSQGASGDTQYF. CDR3 nucleotide sequence: TGTGCCAGCAGCCAGGGGGCAAGTGGGGATACGCAGTATTTT.

CDR3 sequence reads: CASSLFGTGFEQYF. CDR3 DNA: TGTGCCAGCAGTTTATTCGGGACAGGGTTCGAGCAGTACTTC. The gene calls are TRBV28 and TRBJ2-7; 9 bases line up with TRBD1. This CDR3 comprises 14 residues. V dropped 1 base and J dropped 6; count of bases not matched to a gene: 4. CDR1 MDHEN and CDR2 SYDVKM come from the germline V gene.

CDR3 amino acids: CAISDRQGAPQETQYF. In DNA form, the CDR3 reads TGTGCCATCAGTGATCGGCAGGGGGCGCCCCAAGAGACCCAGTACTTC. The V and J genes are TRBV10-3 and TRBJ2-5; 8 bases align to TRBD1. This CDR3 has 16 residues. The junction had 7 bases not matched to a gene; V was cut back by 3 bases and J by 1 base. Germline V CDR1 and CDR2: ENHRY, SYGVKD.

This chain's CDR3 is CASSLAGYGVDTQYF. CDR3 nucleotide sequence: TGTGCCAGCAGCTTAGCGGGTTATGGAGTAGATACGCAGTATTTT. The rearrangement joins TRBV6-5 to TRBJ2-3; TRBD2 matches at 7 bases. The CDR3 has 15 residues. Germline values: CDR1 MNHEY, CDR2 SVGAGI. The ends lost 6 bases at V and 5 bases at J; junction bases unmatched: 11.

This clone appeared a single time. V gene TRBV28 combines with J gene TRBJ1-1; TRBD1 agrees at 8 bases. The length of the CDR3 is 15 residues. V shed 5 bases and J 4 bases; nucleotides not matched to a gene: 9. Germline CDR1 reads MDHEN; CDR2 reads SYDVKM. In DNA, the CDR3 is TGTGCCAGCAGTATCTCGACAGGGGCAGGCACTGAAGCTTTCTTT. Translated: CASSISTGAGTEAFF. The complete variable domain, with remaining parts taken from reference TRBV28 and TRBJ1-1, reads DVKVTQSSRYLVKRTGEKVFLECVQDMDHENMFWYRQDPGLGLRLIYFSYDVKMKEKGDIPEGYSVSREKKERFSLILESASTNQTSMYLCASSISTGAGTEAFFGQGTRLTVV.

There are a few counts of this clone. Since no conserved phenylalanine or tryptophan closes the CDR3, a read error is the likely cause. The DNA is left out, because the CDR3 cannot be placed on it with certainty; the CDR3 is given as TCRdb lists it. The chain is built from TRBV7-3 and TRBJ2-7; the DNA was not used to check the table's D call, TRBD1. Germline V lookup: CDR1 SGHTA, CDR2 FQGTGA. The CDR3 totals 8 residues, both ends included. The CDR3 region is CASSSSGP.

This chain connects TRBV5-6 to TRBJ1-2; tentative D call: TRBD1 (6 bases). Trimming pared 0 bases from V and 8 bases from J, leaving 20 bases between. Germline assignment: CDR1 SGHDT and CDR2 YYEEEE. CDR3 length: 16 residues. The CDR3 DNA reads as TGTGCCAGCAGCTTGGCCTATGTACAGGGAATATGGGGCTACACCTTC. Protein: CASSLAYVQGIWGYTF.

This clone was counted between two and nine times. The V and J genes are TRBV2 and TRBJ2-1; possible D gene TRBD2, 6 bases. Between the trimmed V and J ends, which lost 6 bases and 5 bases, there was a span of 14 bases. Per germline, CDR1 SNHLY and CDR2 FYNNEI. The CDR3 has 14 amino acids. The CDR3 nucleotides read TGTGCCAGCAGCCTAGGGGAGGCTCACAATGAGCAGTTCTTC. Protein sequence: CASSLGEAHNEQFF.